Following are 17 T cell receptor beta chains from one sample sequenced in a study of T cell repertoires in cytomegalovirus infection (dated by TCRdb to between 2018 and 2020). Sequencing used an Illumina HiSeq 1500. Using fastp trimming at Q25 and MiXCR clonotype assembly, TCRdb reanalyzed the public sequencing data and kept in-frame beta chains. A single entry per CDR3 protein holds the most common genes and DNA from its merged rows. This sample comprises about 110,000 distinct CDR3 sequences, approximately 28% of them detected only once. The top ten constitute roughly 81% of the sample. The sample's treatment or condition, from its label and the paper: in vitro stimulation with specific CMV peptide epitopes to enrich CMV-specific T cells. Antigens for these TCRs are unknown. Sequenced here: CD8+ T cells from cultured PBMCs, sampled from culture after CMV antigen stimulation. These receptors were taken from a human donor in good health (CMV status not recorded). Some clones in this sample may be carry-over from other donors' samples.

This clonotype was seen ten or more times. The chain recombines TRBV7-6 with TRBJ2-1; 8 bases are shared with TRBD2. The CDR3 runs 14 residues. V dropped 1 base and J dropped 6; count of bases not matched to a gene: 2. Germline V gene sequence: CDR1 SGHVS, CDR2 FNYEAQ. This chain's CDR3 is CASSLGTSGNEQFF. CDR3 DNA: TGTGCCAGCAGCTTAGGTACTAGCGGCAATGAGCAGTTCTTC.

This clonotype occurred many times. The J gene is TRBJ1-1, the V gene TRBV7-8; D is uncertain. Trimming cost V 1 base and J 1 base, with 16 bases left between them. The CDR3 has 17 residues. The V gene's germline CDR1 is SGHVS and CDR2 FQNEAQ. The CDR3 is CASSLDLIGRRNTEAFF. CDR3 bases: TGTGCCAGCAGCTTAGACCTTATAGGACGGAGGAACACTGAAGCTTTCTTT.

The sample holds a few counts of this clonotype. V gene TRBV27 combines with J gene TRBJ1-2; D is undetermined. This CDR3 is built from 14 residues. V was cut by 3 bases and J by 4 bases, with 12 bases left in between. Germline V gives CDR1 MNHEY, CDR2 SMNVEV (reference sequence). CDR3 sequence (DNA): TGTGCCAGCAGTTTCCAGTCAAACGGCTATGGCTACACCTTC. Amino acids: CASSFQSNGYGYTF.

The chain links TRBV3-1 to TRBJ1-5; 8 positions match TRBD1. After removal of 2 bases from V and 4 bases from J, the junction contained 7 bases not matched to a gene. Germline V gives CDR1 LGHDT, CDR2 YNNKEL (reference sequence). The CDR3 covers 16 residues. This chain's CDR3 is CASSQSPGGLNQPQHF. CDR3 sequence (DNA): TGTGCCAGCAGCCAATCACCAGGGGGCTTAAATCAGCCCCAGCATTTT.

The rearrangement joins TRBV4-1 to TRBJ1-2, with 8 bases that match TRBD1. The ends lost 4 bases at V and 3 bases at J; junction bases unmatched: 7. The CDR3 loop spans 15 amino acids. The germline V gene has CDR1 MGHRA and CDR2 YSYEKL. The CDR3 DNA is TGCGCCAGCAGCCCCTCGACAGGGGTGCACTATGGCTACACCTTC. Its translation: CASSPSTGVHYGYTF.

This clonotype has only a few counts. This chain's CDR3 is CASSLAGRTTGLFYGYTF. CDR3 bases: TGTGCCAGCAGCTTAGCGGGACGCACAACGGGACTTTTCTATGGCTACACCTTC. V and J are TRBV7-9 and TRBJ1-2; D possibly corresponds to TRBD1 (5 bases). V lost 0 bases and J 4 bases, leaving 21 bases between the germline ends. CDR1 SEHNR and CDR2 FQNEAQ come from the germline V gene (reference sequence). This CDR3 is built from 18 residues.

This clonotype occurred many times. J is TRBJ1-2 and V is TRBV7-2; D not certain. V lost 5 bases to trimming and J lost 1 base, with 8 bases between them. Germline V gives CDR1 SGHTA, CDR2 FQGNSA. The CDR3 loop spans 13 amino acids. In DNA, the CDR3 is TGTGCCAGCAGCCCGGGCCTTAACTATGGCTACACCTTC. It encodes CASSPGLNYGYTF.

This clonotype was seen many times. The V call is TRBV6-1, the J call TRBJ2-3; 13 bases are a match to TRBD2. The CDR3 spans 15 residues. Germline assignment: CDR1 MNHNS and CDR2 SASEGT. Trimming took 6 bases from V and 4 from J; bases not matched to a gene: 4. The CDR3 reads CASSELAGGPDTQYF. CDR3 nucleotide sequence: TGTGCCAGCAGCGAACTAGCGGGGGGGCCAGATACGCAGTATTTT.

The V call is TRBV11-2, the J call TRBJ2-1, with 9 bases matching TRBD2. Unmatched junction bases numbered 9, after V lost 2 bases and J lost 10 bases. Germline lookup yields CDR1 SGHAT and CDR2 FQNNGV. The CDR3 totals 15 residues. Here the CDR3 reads CASSLWRGGGLEQFF. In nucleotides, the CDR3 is TGTGCCAGCAGCTTATGGCGCGGGGGGGGGTTGGAGCAGTTCTTC.

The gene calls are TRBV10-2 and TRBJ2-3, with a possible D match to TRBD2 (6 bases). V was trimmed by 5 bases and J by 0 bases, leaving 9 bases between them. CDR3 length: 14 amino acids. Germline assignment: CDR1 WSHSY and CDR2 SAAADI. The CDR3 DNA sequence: TGCGCCAGCAGTATAGCGGACAGCACAGATACGCAGTATTTT. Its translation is CASSIADSTDTQYF.

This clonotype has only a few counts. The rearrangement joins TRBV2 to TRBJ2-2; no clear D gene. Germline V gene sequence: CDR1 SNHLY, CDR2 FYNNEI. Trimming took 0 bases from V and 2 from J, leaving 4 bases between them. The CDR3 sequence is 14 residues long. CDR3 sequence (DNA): TGTGCCAGCAGTGAAGCAAGCAACACCGGGGAGCTGTTTTTT. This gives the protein CASSEASNTGELFF.

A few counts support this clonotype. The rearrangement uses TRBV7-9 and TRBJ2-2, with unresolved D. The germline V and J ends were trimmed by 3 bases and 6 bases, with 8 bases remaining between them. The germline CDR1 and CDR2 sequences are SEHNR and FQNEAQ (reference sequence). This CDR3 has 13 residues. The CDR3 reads CASSFLLAGELFF. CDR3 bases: TGTGCCAGCAGCTTTTTGTTGGCCGGGGAGCTGTTTTTT.

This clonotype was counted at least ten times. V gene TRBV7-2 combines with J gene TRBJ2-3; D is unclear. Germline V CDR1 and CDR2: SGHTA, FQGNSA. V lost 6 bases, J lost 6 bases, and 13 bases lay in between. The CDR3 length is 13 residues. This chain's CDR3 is CASRQTSADTQYF. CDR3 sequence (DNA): TGTGCCAGCAGACAAACCTCGGCGGATACGCAGTATTTT. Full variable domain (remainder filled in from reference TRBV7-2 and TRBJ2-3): GAGVSQSPSNKVTEKGKDVELRCDPISGHTALYWYRQSLGQGLEFLIYFQGNSAPDKSGLPSDRFSAERTGGSVSTLTIQRTQQEDSAVYLCASRQTSADTQYFGPGTRLTVL.

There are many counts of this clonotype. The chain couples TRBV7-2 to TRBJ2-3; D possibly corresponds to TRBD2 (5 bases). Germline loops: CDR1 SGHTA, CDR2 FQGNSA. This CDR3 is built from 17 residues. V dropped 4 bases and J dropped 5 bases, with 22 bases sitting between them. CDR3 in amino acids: CASSSPRSRGRQDTQYF. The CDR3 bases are TGTGCCAGCAGCTCTCCTCGGTCCCGGGGTCGGCAAGATACGCAGTATTTT.

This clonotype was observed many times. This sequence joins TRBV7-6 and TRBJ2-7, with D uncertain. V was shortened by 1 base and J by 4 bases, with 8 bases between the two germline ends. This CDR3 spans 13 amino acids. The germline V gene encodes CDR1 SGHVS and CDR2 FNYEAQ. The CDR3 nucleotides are TGTGCCAGCAGCTTAGAGGTGGGTTACGAGCAGTACTTC. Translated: CASSLEVGYEQYF.

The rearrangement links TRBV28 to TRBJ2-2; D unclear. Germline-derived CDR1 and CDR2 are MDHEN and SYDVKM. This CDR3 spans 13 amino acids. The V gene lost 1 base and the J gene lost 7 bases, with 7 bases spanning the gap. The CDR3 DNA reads TGTGCCAGCAGTTTATTTCTAGGCGGGGAGCTGTTTTTT. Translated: CASSLFLGGELFF.

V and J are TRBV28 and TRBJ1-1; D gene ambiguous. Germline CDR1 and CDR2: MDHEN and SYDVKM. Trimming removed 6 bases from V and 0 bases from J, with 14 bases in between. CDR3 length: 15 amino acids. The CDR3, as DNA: TGTGCCAGCAGCCCTGCGGGGTTTGTGAACACTGAAGCTTTCTTT. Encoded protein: CASSPAGFVNTEAFF.